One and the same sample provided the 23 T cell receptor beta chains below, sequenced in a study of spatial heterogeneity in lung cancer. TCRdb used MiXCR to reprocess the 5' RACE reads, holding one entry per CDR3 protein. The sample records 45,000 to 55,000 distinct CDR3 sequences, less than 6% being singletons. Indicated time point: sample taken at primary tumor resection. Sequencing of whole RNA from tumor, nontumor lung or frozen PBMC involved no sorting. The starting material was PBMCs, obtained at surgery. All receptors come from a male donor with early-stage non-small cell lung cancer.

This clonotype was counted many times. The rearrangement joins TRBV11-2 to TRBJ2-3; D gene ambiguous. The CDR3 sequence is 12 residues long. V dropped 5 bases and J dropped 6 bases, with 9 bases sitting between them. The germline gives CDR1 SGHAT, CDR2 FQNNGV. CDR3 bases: TGTGCCAGCAGCCTCGTGAGGGATACGCAGTATTTT. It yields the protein CASSLVRDTQYF.

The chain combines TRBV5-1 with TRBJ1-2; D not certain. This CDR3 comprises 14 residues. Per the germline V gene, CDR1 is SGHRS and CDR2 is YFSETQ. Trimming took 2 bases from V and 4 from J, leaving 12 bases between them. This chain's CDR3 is CASSFLTGGYGYTF. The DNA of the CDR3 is TGCGCCAGCAGCTTCCTTACCGGCGGCTATGGCTACACCTTC.

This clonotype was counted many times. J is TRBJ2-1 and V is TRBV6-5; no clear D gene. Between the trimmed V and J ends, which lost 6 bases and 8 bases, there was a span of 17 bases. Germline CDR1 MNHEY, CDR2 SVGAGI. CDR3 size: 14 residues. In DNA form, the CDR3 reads TGTGCCAGCAGGATAATTAGCCCGCGCGATGAGCAGTTCTTC. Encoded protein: CASRIISPRDEQFF.

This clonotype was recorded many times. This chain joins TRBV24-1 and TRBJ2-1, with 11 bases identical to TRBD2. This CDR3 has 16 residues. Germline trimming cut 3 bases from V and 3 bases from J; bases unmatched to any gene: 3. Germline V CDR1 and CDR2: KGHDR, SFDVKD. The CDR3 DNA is TGTGCCACCAGTGATCCCGGGACTAGCGGCTACAATGAGCAGTTCTTC. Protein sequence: CATSDPGTSGYNEQFF.

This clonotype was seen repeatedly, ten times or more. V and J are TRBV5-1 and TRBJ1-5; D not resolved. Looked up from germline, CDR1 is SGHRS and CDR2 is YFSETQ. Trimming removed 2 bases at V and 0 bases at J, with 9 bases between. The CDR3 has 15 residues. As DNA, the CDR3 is TGCGCCAGCAGCTTAGGCGGAAATAGCAATCAGCCCCAGCATTTT. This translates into CASSLGGNSNQPQHF.

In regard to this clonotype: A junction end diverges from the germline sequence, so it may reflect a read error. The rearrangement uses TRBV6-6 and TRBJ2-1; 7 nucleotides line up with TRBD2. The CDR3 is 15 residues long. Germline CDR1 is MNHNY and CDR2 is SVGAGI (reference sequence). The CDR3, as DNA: TGCGCCAGCAGTAGACGCGGGGGAGGGTACAATGAGCAGTTCTTC. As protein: CASSRRGGGYNEQFF.

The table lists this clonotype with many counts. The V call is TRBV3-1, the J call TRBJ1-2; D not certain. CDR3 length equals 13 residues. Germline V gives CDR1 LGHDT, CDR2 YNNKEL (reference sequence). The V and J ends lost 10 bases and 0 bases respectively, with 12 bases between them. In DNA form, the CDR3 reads TGTGCCACCTCCCCCGGGGCTAACTATGGCTACACCTTC. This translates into CATSPGANYGYTF.

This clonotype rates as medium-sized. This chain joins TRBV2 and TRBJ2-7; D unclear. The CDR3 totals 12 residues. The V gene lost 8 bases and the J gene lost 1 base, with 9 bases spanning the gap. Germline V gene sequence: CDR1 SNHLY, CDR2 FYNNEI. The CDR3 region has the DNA TGTGCCAGCCGCTACAATTCCTACGAGCAGTACTTC. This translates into CASRYNSYEQYF.

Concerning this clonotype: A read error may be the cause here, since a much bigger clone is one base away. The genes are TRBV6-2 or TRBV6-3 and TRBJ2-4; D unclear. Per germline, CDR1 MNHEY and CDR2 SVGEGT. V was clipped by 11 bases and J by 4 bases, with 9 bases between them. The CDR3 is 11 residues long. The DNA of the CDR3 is TGTGCCGGCCGCTTTAAAAACATTCAGTACTTC. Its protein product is CAGRFKNIQYF.

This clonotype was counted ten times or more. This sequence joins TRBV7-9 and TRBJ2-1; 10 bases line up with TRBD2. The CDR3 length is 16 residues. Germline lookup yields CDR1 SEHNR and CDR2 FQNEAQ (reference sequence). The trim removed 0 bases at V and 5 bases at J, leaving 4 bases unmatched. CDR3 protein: CASSLALAGAHNEQFF. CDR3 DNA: TGTGCCAGCAGCTTAGCGCTAGCGGGAGCCCACAATGAGCAGTTCTTC.

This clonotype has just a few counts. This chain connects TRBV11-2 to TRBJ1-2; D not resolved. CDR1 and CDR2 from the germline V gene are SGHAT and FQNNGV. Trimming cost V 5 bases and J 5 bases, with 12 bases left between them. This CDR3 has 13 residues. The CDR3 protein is CASSRGRVYGYTF. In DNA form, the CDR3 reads TGTGCCAGCAGCCGAGGCAGAGTATATGGCTACACCTTC. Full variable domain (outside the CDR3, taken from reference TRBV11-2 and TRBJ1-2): EAGVAQSPRYKIIEKRQSVAFWCNPISGHATLYWYQQILGQGPKLLIQFQNNGVVDDSQLPKDRFSAERLKGVDSTLKIQPAKLEDSAVYLCASSRGRVYGYTFGSGTRLTVV.

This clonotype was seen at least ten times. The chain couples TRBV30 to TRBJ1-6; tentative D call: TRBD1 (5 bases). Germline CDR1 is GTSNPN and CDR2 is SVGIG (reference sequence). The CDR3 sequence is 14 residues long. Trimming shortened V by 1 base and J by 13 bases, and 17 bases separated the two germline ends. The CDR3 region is CAWSAPDRDGPLHF. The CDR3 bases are TGTGCCTGGAGTGCGCCCGACAGAGATGGGCCCCTCCACTTT.

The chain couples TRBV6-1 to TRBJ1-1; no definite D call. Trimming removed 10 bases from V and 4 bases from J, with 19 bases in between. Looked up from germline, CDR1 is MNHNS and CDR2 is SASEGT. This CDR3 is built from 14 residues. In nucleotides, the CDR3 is TGTGCCAATTCTCCCCTTTATAAGAGCACTGAAGCTTTCTTT. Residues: CANSPLYKSTEAFF.

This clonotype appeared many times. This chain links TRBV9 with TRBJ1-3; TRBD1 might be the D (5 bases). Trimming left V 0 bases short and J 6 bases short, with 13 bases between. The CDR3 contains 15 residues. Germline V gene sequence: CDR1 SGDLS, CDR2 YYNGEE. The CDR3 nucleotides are TGTGCCAGCAGCGTAGGTCCAGGGTTTGAAAACACCATATATTTT. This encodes CASSVGPGFENTIYF.

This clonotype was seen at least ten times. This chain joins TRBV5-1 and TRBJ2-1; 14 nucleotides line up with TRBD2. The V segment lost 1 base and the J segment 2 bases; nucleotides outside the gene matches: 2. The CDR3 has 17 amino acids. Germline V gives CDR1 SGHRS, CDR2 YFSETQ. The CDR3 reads CASSLRGLAGAYNEQFF. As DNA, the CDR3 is TGCGCCAGCAGCTTGCGGGGACTAGCGGGGGCCTACAATGAGCAGTTCTTC.

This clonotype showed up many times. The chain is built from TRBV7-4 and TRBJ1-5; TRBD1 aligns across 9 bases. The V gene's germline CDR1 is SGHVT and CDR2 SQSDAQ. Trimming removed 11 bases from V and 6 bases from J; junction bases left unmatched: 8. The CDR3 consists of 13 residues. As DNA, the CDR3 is TGTGCCGGGTTGGGACAGGGCCGTCAGCCCCAGCATTTT. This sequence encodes CAGLGQGRQPQHF.

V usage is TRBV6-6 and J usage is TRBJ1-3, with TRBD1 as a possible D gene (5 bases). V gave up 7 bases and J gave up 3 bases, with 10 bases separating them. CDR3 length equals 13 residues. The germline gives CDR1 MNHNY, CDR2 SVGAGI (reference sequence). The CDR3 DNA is TGTGCCAGCATGTCAGGGAATGGAAACACCATATATTTT. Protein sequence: CASMSGNGNTIYF.

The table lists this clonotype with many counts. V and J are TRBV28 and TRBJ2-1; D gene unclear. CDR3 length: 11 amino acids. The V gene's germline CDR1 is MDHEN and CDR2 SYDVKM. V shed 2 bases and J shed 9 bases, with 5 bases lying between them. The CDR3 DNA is TGTGCCAGCAGTTTAAGGTTTGAGCAGTTCTTC. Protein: CASSLRFEQFF.

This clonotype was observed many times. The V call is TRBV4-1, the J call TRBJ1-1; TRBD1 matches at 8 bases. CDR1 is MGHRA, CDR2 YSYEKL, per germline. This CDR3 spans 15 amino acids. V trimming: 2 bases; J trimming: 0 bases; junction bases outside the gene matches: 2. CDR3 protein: CASSQQTGVNTEAFF. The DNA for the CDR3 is TGCGCCAGCAGCCAACAGACAGGGGTGAACACTGAAGCTTTCTTT.

The CDR3 region is CASTRSAGNNEQFF. CDR3 sequence (DNA): TGTGCCAGTACCAGATCGGCGGGAAACAATGAGCAGTTCTTC. The chain has TRBV19 and TRBJ2-1, with TRBD2 as a possible D gene (6 bases). V was pared by 7 bases and J by 5 bases, with 15 bases between. This CDR3 is 14 amino acids long. The V gene's germline CDR1 is LNHDA and CDR2 SQIVND (reference sequence).

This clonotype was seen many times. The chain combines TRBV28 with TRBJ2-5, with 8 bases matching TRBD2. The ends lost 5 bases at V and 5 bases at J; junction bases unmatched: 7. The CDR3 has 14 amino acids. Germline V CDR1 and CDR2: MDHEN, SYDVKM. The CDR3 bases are TGTGCCAGCAGTGAAAGCGGGAGCGGTGAGACCCAGTACTTC. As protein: CASSESGSGETQYF.

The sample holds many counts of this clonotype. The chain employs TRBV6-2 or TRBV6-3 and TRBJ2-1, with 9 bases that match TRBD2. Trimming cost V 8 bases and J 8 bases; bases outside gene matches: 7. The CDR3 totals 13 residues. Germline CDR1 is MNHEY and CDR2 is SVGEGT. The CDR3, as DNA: TGTGCCAGCCGAGCGGGGGGTATTCATGAGCAGTTCTTC. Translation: CASRAGGIHEQFF.

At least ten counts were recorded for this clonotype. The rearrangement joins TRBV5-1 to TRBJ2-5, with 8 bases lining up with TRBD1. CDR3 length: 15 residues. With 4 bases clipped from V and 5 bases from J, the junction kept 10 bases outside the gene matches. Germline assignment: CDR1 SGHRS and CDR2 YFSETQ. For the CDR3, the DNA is TGCGCCAGCAGCCCGGAACCAGGGGGCGTGGAGACCCAGTACTTC. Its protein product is CASSPEPGGVETQYF.